This T cell receptor beta chain appears in the sequencing data of a study of radiation and T cells in renal cell carcinoma. Findings of the study overall: Baseline intratumoral clonotype presence is unknown without pretreatment biopsies.

For this clone: Its target is not known.

Time point given: blood 4 weeks post-SBRT, at nephrectomy. Specified treatment: 15 Gy SBRT to primary tumor, nephrectomy 4 weeks later. Serial blood draws occurred at baseline and 2 and 4 weeks post-SBRT. Trimming removed 3 bases from V and 0 bases from J; junction bases left unmatched: 8. Germline V gives CDR1 SGDLS, CDR2 YYNGEE. The CDR3 runs to 17 residues. The table came from immunoSEQ multiplex PCR; TCRdb's copy has only in-frame clones and leaves some out. The sample lists about 78,000 clones, 80% to 90% seen once, with more than 4.5% in the top ten. The receptor's source is a woman in her 70s with renal cell carcinoma. The sample here was blood, taken from a patient whose treatment included radiotherapy and nephrectomy. The chain links TRBV9 to TRBJ2-3, with 9 positions matching TRBD2. CDR3 region: CASSGRAGGTSTDTQYF. CDR3 nucleotides: TGTGCCAGCAGCGGAAGAGCGGGGGGTACTAGCACAGATACGCAGTATTTT.